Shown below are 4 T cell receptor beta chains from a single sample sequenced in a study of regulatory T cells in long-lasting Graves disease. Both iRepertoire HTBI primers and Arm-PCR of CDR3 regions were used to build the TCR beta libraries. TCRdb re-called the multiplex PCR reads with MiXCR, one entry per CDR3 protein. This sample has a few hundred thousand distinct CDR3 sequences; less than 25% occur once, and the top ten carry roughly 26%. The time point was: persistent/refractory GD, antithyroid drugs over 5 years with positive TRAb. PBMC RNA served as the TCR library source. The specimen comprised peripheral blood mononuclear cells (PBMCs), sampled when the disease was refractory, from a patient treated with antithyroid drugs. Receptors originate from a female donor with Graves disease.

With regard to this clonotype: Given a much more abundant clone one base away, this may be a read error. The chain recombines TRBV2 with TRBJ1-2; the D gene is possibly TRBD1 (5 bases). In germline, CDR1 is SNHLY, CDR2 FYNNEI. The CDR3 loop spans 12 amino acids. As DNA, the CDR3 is TGTGCCGGCGCCACAGGCGAATATGGCCACACCTTC. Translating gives CAGATGEYGHTF.

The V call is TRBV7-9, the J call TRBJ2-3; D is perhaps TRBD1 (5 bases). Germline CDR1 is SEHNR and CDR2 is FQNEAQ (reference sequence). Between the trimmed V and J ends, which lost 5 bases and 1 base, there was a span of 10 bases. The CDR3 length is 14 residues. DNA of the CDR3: TGTGCCAGCAGCATAGAGACAGGCACAGATACGCAGTATTTT. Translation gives CASSIETGTDTQYF.

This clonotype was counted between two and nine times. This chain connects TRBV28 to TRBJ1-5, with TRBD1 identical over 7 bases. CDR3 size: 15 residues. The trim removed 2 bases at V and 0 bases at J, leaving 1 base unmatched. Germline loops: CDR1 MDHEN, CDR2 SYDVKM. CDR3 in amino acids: CASSLRGPSNQPQHF. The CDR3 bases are TGTGCCAGCAGTTTAAGGGGGCCTAGCAATCAGCCCCAGCATTTT.

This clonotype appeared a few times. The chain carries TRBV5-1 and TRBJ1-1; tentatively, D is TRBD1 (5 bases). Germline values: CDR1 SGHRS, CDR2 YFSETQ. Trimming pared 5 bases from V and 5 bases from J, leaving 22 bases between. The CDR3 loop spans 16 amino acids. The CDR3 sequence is CASRTEVVLRGTEAFF. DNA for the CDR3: TGCGCCAGCAGGACGGAAGTGGTGTTAAGGGGTACTGAAGCTTTCTTT. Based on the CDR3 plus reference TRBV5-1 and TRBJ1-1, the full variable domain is KAGVTQTPRYLIKTRGQQVTLSCSPISGHRSVSWYQQTPGQGLQFLFEYFSETQRNKGNFPGRFSGRQFSNSRSEMNVSTLELGDSALYLCASRTEVVLRGTEAFFGQGTRLTVV.